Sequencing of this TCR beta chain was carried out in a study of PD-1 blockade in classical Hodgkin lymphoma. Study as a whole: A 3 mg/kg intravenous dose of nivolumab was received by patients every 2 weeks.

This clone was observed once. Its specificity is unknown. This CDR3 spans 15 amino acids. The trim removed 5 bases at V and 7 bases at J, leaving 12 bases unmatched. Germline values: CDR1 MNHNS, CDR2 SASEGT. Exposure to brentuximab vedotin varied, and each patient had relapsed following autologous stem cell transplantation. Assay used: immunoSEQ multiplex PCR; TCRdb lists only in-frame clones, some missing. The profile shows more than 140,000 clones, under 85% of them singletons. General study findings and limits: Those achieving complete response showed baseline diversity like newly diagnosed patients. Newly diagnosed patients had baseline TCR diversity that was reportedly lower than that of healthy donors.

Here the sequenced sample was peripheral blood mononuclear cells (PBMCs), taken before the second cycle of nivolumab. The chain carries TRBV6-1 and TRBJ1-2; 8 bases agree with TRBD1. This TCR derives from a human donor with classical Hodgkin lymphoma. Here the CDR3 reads CASSSPAGGEVGYTF. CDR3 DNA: TGTGCCAGCAGTTCCCCGGCAGGGGGCGAGGTTGGCTACACCTTC.